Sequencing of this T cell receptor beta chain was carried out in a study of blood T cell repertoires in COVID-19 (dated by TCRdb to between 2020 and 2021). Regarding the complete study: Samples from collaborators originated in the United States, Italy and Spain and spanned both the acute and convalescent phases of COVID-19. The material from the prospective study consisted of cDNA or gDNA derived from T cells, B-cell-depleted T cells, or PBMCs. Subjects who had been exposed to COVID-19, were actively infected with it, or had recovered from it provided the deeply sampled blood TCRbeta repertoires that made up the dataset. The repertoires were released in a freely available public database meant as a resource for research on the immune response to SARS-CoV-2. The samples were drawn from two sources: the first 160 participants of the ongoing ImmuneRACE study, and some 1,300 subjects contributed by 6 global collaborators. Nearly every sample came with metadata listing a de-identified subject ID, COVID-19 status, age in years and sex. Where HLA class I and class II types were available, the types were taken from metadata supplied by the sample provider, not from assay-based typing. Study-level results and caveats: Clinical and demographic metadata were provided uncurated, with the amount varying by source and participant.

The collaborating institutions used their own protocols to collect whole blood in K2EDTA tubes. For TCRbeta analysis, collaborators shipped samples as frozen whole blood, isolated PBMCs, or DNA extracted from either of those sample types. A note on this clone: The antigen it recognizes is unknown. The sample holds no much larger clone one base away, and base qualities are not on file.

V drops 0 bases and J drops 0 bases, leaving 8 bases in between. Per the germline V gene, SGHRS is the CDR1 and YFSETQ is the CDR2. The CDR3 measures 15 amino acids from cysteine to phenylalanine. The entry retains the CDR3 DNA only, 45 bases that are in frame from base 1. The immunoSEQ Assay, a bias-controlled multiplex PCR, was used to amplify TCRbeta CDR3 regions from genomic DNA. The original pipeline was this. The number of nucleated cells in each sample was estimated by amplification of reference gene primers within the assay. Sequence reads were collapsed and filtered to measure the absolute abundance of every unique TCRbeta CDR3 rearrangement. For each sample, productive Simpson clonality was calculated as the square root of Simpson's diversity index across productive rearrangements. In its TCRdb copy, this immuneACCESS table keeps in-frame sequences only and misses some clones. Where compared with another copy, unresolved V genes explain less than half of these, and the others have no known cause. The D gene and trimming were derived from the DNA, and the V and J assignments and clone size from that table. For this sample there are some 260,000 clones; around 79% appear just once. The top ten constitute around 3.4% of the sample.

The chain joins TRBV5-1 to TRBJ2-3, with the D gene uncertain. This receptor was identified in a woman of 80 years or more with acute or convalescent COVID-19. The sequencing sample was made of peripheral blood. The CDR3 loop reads CASSLGARSTDTQYF. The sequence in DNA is TGCGCCAGCAGCTTGGGAGCGAGGAGCACAGATACGCAGTATTTT.